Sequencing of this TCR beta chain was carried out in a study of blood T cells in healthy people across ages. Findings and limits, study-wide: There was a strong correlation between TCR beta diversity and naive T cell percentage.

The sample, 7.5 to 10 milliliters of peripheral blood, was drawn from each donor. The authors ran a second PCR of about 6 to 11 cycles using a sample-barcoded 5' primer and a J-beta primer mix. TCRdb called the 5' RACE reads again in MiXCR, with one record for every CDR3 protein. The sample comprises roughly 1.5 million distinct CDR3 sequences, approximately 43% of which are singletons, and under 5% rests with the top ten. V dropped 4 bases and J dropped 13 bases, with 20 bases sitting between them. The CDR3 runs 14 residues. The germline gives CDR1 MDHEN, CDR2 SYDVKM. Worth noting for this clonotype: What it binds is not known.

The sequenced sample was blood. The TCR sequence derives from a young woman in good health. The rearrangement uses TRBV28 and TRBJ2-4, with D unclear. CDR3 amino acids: CASSSTGGFEEQYF. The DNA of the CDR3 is TGTGCCAGCAGTTCGACTGGTGGGTTCGAGGAGCAGTACTTC.